This T cell receptor (beta chain) derives from a study of blood T cells in healthy people across ages. As for the study in general: Capturing about one barcoded beta molecule per two T cells was achieved by template switching.

Study-wide results and caveats: Any changes in expanded clonotypes were possibly confounded, as donor CMV status remained unknown.

The CDR3 has 15 amino acids. Germline-derived CDR1 and CDR2 are LNHDA and SQIVND (reference sequence). The people who gave samples were healthy Caucasians from Russia, aged roughly 6 to 95. Every participating donor contributed about 10 milliliters of peripheral blood through a draw. The use of a sample-barcoded 5' primer and a J-beta primer mix characterized a second PCR of about 6 to 12 cycles. TCRdb fed the 5' RACE reads into MiXCR, producing one record per CDR3 protein. The sample lists approximately 820,000 distinct CDR3 sequences; roughly 44% were seen once. As to this clonotype: What it binds is not known. One end of the junction is discordant with germline, which a read error may explain.

The material sequenced was blood. V is TRBV19 and J is TRBJ1-5; 7 bases match TRBD1. The source of this sequence is a man aged 55 to 69 in good health. For the CDR3, the DNA is TGTGCCAGTAGTCGTACAGGGGCGAGCAATCGGCCCCAGCATTTT. Its protein is CASSRTGASNRPQHF.